This TCR beta chain is from a study of control samples from healthy donors and cancer patients. The protocol was immunoSEQ multiplex PCR, while the TCRdb copy is restricted to in-frame clones and leaves out a portion. Among about 60,000 clones, about 96% were seen once, and the ten largest hold around 0.99%. Germline assignment: CDR1 SGHVS and CDR2 FQNEAQ. Deletions cut 1 base from V and 4 bases from J, with 19 bases between. This CDR3 spans 17 amino acids. The chain recombines TRBV7-8 with TRBJ1-1, with D perhaps matching TRBD1 (5 bases). Specimen: blood. The receptor was isolated from a young woman in good health. This CDR3 is CASSLGVWGERSTEAFF. DNA of the CDR3: TGTGCCAGCAGCTTAGGAGTTTGGGGGGAAAGGTCCACTGAAGCTTTCTTT.